This T cell receptor (beta chain) emerged from a study of T cell repertoires in cytomegalovirus infection. This clonotype was counted a few times. TCRdb analysed the reads with MiXCR anew, one entry per CDR3 protein. The sample lists around 180,000 distinct CDR3 sequences; about 28% were seen once. V gave up 4 bases and J gave up 1 base; unmatched junction bases: 10. The CDR3 runs 17 residues. Germline V gives CDR1 SGHNT, CDR2 YYREEE (reference sequence). The receptor's source is a human donor in good health (CMV status not recorded). Some clones in this sample may be carry-over from other donors' samples. The chain links TRBV5-4 to TRBJ1-1, with TRBD1 matching over 10 bases. Sample: PBMCs. CDR3 loop: CASSIGTGAKKNTEAFF. CDR3 nucleotide sequence: TGTGCCAGCAGCATCGGGACAGGGGCCAAAAAGAACACTGAAGCTTTCTTT.